The T cell receptor (beta chain) under discussion was sequenced for a study of cytomegalovirus exposure and HLA in healthy donors. Overall study results and limits: The study recorded 160 or so TCR beta chains that were cytomegalovirus-associated.

Healthy individuals who donated bone marrow served as the donors. Germline V CDR1 and CDR2: SGHRS, YFSETQ. The CDR3 covers 15 residues. J lost 2 bases, V lost 1 base, and 6 bases had no gene match. PCR employed 60 Vbeta and 13 Jbeta primers. Assay used: immunoSEQ multiplex PCR; TCRdb lists only in-frame clones, some missing. The data show about 190,000 clones, 65% to 80% seen once. With respect to this clone: Its antigen is not known.

What was sequenced was PBMCs. The source of this sequence is a man younger than 40 in good health and CMV-seropositive. The gene calls are TRBV5-1 and TRBJ2-7, with 7 bases that match TRBD1. DNA of the CDR3: TGCGCCAGCAGCTTGAAACAGGGGTCGGCCTACGAGCAGTACTTC. Translation gives CASSLKQGSAYEQYF.